This TCR beta chain was captured by sequencing in a study of T-cell memory formation after mild COVID-19. This clonotype has a count of ten or more. TCRdb re-called the 5' RACE reads through MiXCR, storing one row per CDR3 protein. The repertoire has a few hundred thousand distinct CDR3 sequences, about 15% of them found once; the top ten carry roughly 21%. The sequence was collected from a man younger than 30 who had mild COVID-19 (a few samples of this study predate the infection). Cell type and time point are not known. The sequencing input was PBMCs or a T cell subset sorted from them (not recorded which).

The CDR3 spells CASTVTGTGNVLTF. CDR3 nucleotides: TGTGCCAGCACCGTAACCGGGACAGGAAACGTCCTGACTTTC. The J gene is TRBJ2-6, the V gene TRBV5-5, with 8 bases identical to TRBD1. The trim removed 6 bases at V and 10 bases at J, leaving 9 bases unmatched. CDR1 is SGHKS and CDR2 is YYEKEE in the germline V gene (reference sequence). The CDR3 extends over 14 amino acids.